The T cell receptor (beta chain) under discussion was sequenced for a study of cytomegalovirus exposure and HLA in healthy donors. Whole-study results and caveats: Relative to equally common others, HLA-associated TCR beta chains showed greater clonal expansion in a later analysis. Productive rates of about 90% or about 30% were seen for most TCR beta V segments in an earlier analysis. Fewer N-insertions than the roughly 630-donor mean were reportedly shown by an Asian-associated ancestry cluster in a later analysis.

Primers included in the PCR were 60 Vbeta and 13 Jbeta primers. The method was immunoSEQ multiplex PCR; TCRdb's version includes in-frame clones alone and lacks a portion of them. Among 150,000 to 200,000 clones listed, approximately 80% were seen once. CDR3 length: 14 amino acids. V was shortened by 5 bases and J by 3 bases, with 11 bases between the two germline ends. Germline V gives CDR1 SGHTA, CDR2 FQGNSA. For this clone: Its antigen is unidentified.

Sequenced material: PBMCs. This clonotype originated in a woman under 40 in good health and CMV-seronegative. This rearrangement joins TRBV7-2 to TRBJ1-5, with D possibly matching TRBD1 (5 bases). Here the CDR3 DNA reads TGTGCCAGCAGCCCAGGGCTTGCCAATCAGCCCCAGCATTTT. It specifies CASSPGLANQPQHF.